What follows are 32 T cell receptor beta chains derived from one specimen sequenced in a study of post-analysis software for immune sequencing data. Each TCR beta cDNA library carried unique molecular identifiers. TCRdb itself ran the PCR reads through MiXCR, one entry per CDR3 protein. Of about 770,000 distinct CDR3 sequences in the sample, approximately 44% were seen once. Their antigens remain unidentified. Whole-study findings and limits: A handful of TRBV segments, including TRBV5-6, TRBV5-1 and TRBV20-1, were more frequent in patients than controls.

Sequenced input: blood. These TCRs come from a girl between 10 and 17 years old with multiple sclerosis.

The table lists this clonotype with a few counts. The chain joins TRBV9 to TRBJ2-7; D is undetermined. V was clipped by 2 bases and J by 1 base, with 10 bases between them. Germline CDR1 SGDLS, CDR2 YYNGEE. This CDR3 spans 14 amino acids. CDR3 coding DNA: TGTGCCAGCAGCGTCGCGGACGGTTCCTACGAGCAGTACTTC. It translates to CASSVADGSYEQYF.

This clonotype has only a few counts. The chain is built from TRBV4-3 and TRBJ2-5; D is ambiguous. Looked up from germline, CDR1 is LGHNA and CDR2 is YSLEER. This CDR3 has 15 residues. Trimming took off 0 bases at V and 0 bases at J, with 8 bases between the two ends. This chain's CDR3 is CASSQDFTDQETQYF. CDR3 sequence (DNA): TGCGCCAGCAGCCAAGATTTTACAGACCAAGAGACCCAGTACTTC.

The rearrangement joins TRBV29-1 to TRBJ2-1; TRBD1 might be the D (6 bases). V was clipped by 6 bases and J by 4 bases, with 10 bases between them. Germline V gene lookup returns CDR1 SQVTM and CDR2 ANQGSEA. CDR3 length: 12 residues. The CDR3 DNA reads TGCAGCGTCTTGGACAGTTACAATGAGCAGTTCTTC. Translating gives CSVLDSYNEQFF.

This clonotype was recorded a few times. The chain's CDR3 is CASSPNPETGGQPQHF. In DNA form, the CDR3 reads TGTGCCAGCAGTCCAAACCCCGAGACAGGGGGCCAGCCCCAGCATTTT. The chain employs TRBV6-1 and TRBJ1-5, with TRBD1 identical over 10 bases. V lost 5 bases to trimming and J lost 7 bases; unmatched junction nucleotides: 11. Germline loops: CDR1 MNHNS, CDR2 SASEGT. The CDR3 covers 16 residues.

This clonotype was observed a few times. The rearrangement joins TRBV12-3 or TRBV12-4 to TRBJ2-7; D might be TRBD2 (5 bases). The CDR3 sequence is 12 residues long. The germline V and J ends were trimmed by 3 bases and 7 bases, with 10 bases remaining between them. CDR3 sequence (DNA): TGTGCCAGCAGTTTGGGGAAGCGGGAGCAGTACTTC. It specifies CASSLGKREQYF.

This clonotype showed up just a few times. The chain employs TRBV29-1 and TRBJ2-1, with 7 bases that match TRBD2. With V trimmed by 1 base and J by 3 bases, 9 bases remained unmatched. Per the germline V gene, CDR1 is SQVTM and CDR2 is ANQGSEA. The CDR3 sequence is 16 residues long. CDR3 coding DNA: TGCAGCGTTGAAGGTGGCGGGAGCTCCGTCTACAATGAGCAGTTCTTC. Residues: CSVEGGGSSVYNEQFF.

This sequence joins TRBV9 and TRBJ2-3; D is perhaps TRBD1 (5 bases). The CDR3 is made up of 16 amino acids. Germline-derived CDR1 and CDR2 are SGDLS and YYNGEE. V was shortened by 0 bases and J by 2 bases, with 13 bases between the two germline ends. The CDR3 nucleotides read TGTGCCAGCAGCGTAGATGTGGGGCGAGTCACAGATACGCAGTATTTT. Amino acid sequence: CASSVDVGRVTDTQYF.

This clonotype was seen a handful of times. The rearrangement links TRBV6-6 to TRBJ1-2, with D maybe TRBD1 (5 bases). Per germline, CDR1 MNHNY and CDR2 SVGAGI (reference sequence). With 2 bases removed from V and 0 bases from J, the gap between germline ends came to 13 bases. The CDR3 totals 16 residues. CDR3 DNA: TGTGCCAGCAGTTACGGGGGAGCGGTATCTAACTATGGCTACACCTTC. Translating gives CASSYGGAVSNYGYTF.

V is TRBV13 and J is TRBJ2-1, with D perhaps matching TRBD1 (7 bases). In germline, CDR1 is PRHDT, CDR2 FYEKMQ (reference sequence). The CDR3 length is 13 residues. V was cut by 6 bases and J by 6 bases, with 12 bases left in between. In nucleotides, the CDR3 is TGTGCCAGCAGACCAGGGGGAGGCAATGAGCAGTTCTTC. The encoded protein is CASRPGGGNEQFF.

In this sample, this clonotype turned up a few times. V is TRBV20-1 and J is TRBJ2-7; D is unresolved. The CDR3 is 15 amino acids. V lost 1 base to trimming and J lost 3 bases, with 16 bases between them. The germline V gene has CDR1 DFQATT and CDR2 SNEGSKA (reference sequence). CDR3 protein: CSARAPRAYHYEQYF. The CDR3 coding sequence is TGCAGTGCTAGAGCACCCCGGGCTTACCACTACGAGCAGTACTTC.

The chain couples TRBV2 to TRBJ2-4; 10 nucleotides match TRBD2. Gene TRBJ2-5 matches the end of the DNA better, so the J call may be wrong. Per germline, CDR1 SNHLY and CDR2 FYNNEI. The CDR3 is 14 residues long. The CDR3 DNA reads as TGTGCCAGCAGACCGAGCGGGAGGGTAGAGACCCAGTACTTC. Residues: CASRPSGRVETQYF.

V gene TRBV5-1 combines with J gene TRBJ2-5; TRBD1 aligns across 10 bases. V lost 4 bases and J lost 3; bases outside the gene matches: 6. This CDR3 spans 15 amino acids. The germline CDR1 and CDR2 sequences are SGHRS and YFSETQ. The CDR3 DNA reads as TGCGCCAGCAGCCCCCCGGGACAGGGGAAAGAGACCCAGTACTTC. Its translation: CASSPPGQGKETQYF.

The chain carries TRBV20-1 and TRBJ2-5; 9 bases map to TRBD2. The DNA end lines up better with TRBJ2-7; the J call may be wrong. CDR3 size: 12 residues. Per germline, CDR1 DFQATT and CDR2 SNEGSKA (reference sequence). CDR3 in amino acids: CSASSGEGEQYF. CDR3 sequence (DNA): TGCAGTGCTTCTAGCGGGGAGGGCGAGCAGTACTTC.

There are a few counts of this clonotype. The V and J genes are TRBV20-1 and TRBJ2-7; D is uncertain. This CDR3 comprises 13 residues. The V end lost 0 bases, the J end lost 3 bases, and 9 bases lay between the germline ends. CDR1 is DFQATT, CDR2 SNEGSKA, per germline (reference sequence). The CDR3 coding sequence is TGCAGTGCTAGAGAGCCCCTCCTCTACGAGCAGTACTTC. Translated, it gives CSAREPLLYEQYF.

This clonotype was recorded once. The chain combines TRBV7-9 with TRBJ1-2; a weak D match, TRBD1 (5 bases). Trimming removed 7 bases from V and 4 bases from J, with 19 bases in between. The CDR3 length is 15 residues. Germline V gene sequence: CDR1 SEHNR, CDR2 FQNEAQ (reference sequence). Here the CDR3 DNA reads TGTGCCAGCATTTCATCCAACGGGGGAGGCTATGGCTACACCTTC. It yields the protein CASISSNGGGYGYTF.

In this sample, this clonotype turned up once. The gene calls are TRBV3-1 and TRBJ2-1, with D possibly matching TRBD2 (5 bases). The CDR3 covers 14 residues. From germline, CDR1 is LGHDT and CDR2 YNNKEL (reference sequence). Trimming took 8 bases from V and 7 from J, leaving 18 bases between them. CDR3 residues: CASLSSSGRNEQFF. As DNA, the CDR3 is TGTGCCAGCCTTTCCTCGAGCGGTAGGAATGAGCAGTTCTTC.

CDR3 loop: CASSLVRGLDPFF. The CDR3 DNA is TGTGCCAGCAGCTTAGTTCGGGGACTAGACCCGTTCTTC. The V call is TRBV7-2, the J call TRBJ2-1; TRBD2 matches 8 bases. Germline CDR1 SGHTA, CDR2 FQGNSA. V trimming: 1 base; J trimming: 15 bases; junction bases outside the gene matches: 8. The CDR3 totals 13 residues.

As concerns this clonotype: Its ends do not fully match the called genes, so a read error is possible. V and J are TRBV24-1 and TRBJ2-1; D is ambiguous. The CDR3 is made up of 13 amino acids. The germline V gene encodes CDR1 KGHDR and CDR2 SFDVKD. The CDR3 DNA reads TGTGCCGCCAGTAATTTCCAGTTGGTTGAGCAGTTCTTC. Protein: CAASNFQLVEQFF.

CDR3 DNA: TGTGCCAGCAGCGGTCCGGGAGACTCCTACGAGCAGTACTTC. This codes for CASSGPGDSYEQYF. This sequence joins TRBV7-8 and TRBJ2-7, with D perhaps TRBD2 (6 bases). This CDR3 region has 14 residues. The germline V gene has CDR1 SGHVS and CDR2 FQNEAQ. V was clipped by 5 bases and J by 0 bases, with 11 bases between them.

This clonotype was picked up a small number of times. This chain connects TRBV11-2 to TRBJ1-2; tentatively, D is TRBD1 (5 bases). Between the trimmed V and J ends, which lost 1 base and 2 bases, there was a span of 8 bases. In germline, CDR1 is SGHAT, CDR2 FQNNGV. The CDR3 length is 14 residues. The CDR3 spells CASSLGRENYGYTF. The CDR3 nucleotides read TGTGCCAGCAGCTTAGGCAGGGAAAACTATGGCTACACCTTC.

This chain connects TRBV13 to TRBJ2-7; 12 nucleotides agree with TRBD2. J was trimmed by 7 bases and V by 5 bases; bases with no gene match: 6. The CDR3 covers 14 residues. Germline values: CDR1 PRHDT, CDR2 FYEKMQ (reference sequence). CDR3 sequence: CASSAGLAGKEQYF. In DNA form, the CDR3 reads TGTGCCAGCAGCGCGGGACTAGCGGGCAAAGAGCAGTACTTC. Full variable domain (remainder filled in from reference TRBV13 and TRBJ2-7): AAGVIQSPRHLIKEKRETATLKCYPIPRHDTVYWYQQGPGQDPQFLISFYEKMQSDKGSIPDRFSAQQFSDYHSELNMSSLELGDSALYFCASSAGLAGKEQYFGPGTRLTVT.

This rearrangement joins TRBV5-6 to TRBJ2-5; 9 bases match TRBD1. Unmatched junction bases numbered 8, after V lost 1 base and J lost 4 bases. The CDR3 has 16 residues. CDR1 is SGHDT, CDR2 YYEEEE, per germline. CDR3 amino acids: CASSLWDRAFLETQYF. The CDR3 DNA sequence: TGTGCCAGCAGCTTGTGGGACAGGGCCTTTTTAGAGACCCAGTACTTC.

This clonotype has just a few counts. The rearrangement uses TRBV20-1 and TRBJ2-5; the match to TRBD2 covers 8 bases. Looked up from germline, CDR1 is DFQATT and CDR2 is SNEGSKA (reference sequence). V was clipped by 8 bases and J by 2 bases; unmatched bases: 1. The CDR3 has 11 amino acids. Here the CDR3 reads CSLAGQETQYF. CDR3 sequence (DNA): TGCAGTTTAGCGGGACAAGAGACCCAGTACTTC.

The J gene is TRBJ2-1, the V gene TRBV7-9; D unresolved. This CDR3 is 13 amino acids long. V lost 5 bases to trimming and J lost 10 bases, with 15 bases between them. Germline loops: CDR1 SEHNR, CDR2 FQNEAQ (reference sequence). The CDR3 DNA is TGTGCCAGCAGCAACGCCGCGGTCGAAGAGCAGTTCTTC. It encodes CASSNAAVEEQFF.

This clonotype was seen once. The rearrangement uses TRBV3-1 and TRBJ1-5, with unresolved D. The ends were cut back, 0 bases at V and 9 bases at J, with 12 bases in the middle. Germline V gives CDR1 LGHDT, CDR2 YNNKEL (reference sequence). CDR3 length: 14 amino acids. The CDR3 sequence is CASSQEVETLPQHF. The CDR3 DNA reads TGTGCCAGCAGCCAAGAGGTAGAGACTTTGCCCCAGCATTTT.

On this clonotype: The CDR3 does not end in the conserved phenylalanine or tryptophan, so this is likely a read error. The CDR3 loop reads CSVGPRDKPNNEQFV. The DNA of the CDR3 is TGCAGCGTCGGCCCCCGGGACAAGCCTAACAATGAGCAGTTCGTC. V is TRBV29-1 and J is TRBJ2-1; possible D gene TRBD1, 6 bases. Germline CDR1 and CDR2: SQVTM and ANQGSEA. This CDR3 is 15 amino acids long. V shed 6 bases and J shed 5 bases, with 20 bases lying between them.

J is TRBJ2-5 and V is TRBV24-1; 8 bases map to TRBD2. Germline V CDR1 and CDR2: KGHDR, SFDVKD. Unmatched junction bases numbered 5, after V lost 4 bases and J lost 5 bases. This CDR3 has 14 residues. The CDR3 loop reads CATSDTGRGETQYF. CDR3 DNA sequence: TGTGCCACCAGTGACACCGGGAGGGGGGAGACCCAGTACTTC.

A few counts support this clonotype. This chain links TRBV6-5 with TRBJ2-7, with TRBD1 as a possible D gene (6 bases). V dropped 10 bases and J dropped 2 bases, with 12 bases sitting between them. CDR1 and CDR2 (germline): MNHEY, SVGAGI. The CDR3 sequence is 12 residues long. The CDR3 region has the DNA TGTGCCACCAGGACAGCAACCTACGAGCAGTACTTC. Its translation is CATRTATYEQYF.

The chain uses TRBV10-3 and TRBJ2-5; 9 bases line up with TRBD2. CDR1 and CDR2 from the germline V gene are ENHRY and SYGVKD. The CDR3 spans 15 residues. With 3 bases clipped from V and 3 bases from J, the junction kept 5 bases outside the gene matches. The CDR3 bases are TGTGCCATCAGTGATACGACTAGCGGAAAAGAGACCCAGTACTTC. Amino acids: CAISDTTSGKETQYF.

This sequence joins TRBV15 and TRBJ2-5; D is possibly TRBD2 (6 bases). V lost 4 bases and J 7 bases, leaving 19 bases between the germline ends. CDR3 length: 15 amino acids. Germline V gene lookup returns CDR1 LNHNV and CDR2 YYDKDF (reference sequence). The CDR3 DNA sequence: TGTGCCACCAGCAAAGATTCGGCGGTCGGGAGGACCCAGTACTTC. Translating gives CATSKDSAVGRTQYF.

Details on this clonotype: The junction differs from germline at one of its ends, possibly a read error. V usage is TRBV11-3 and J usage is TRBJ2-1; D is undetermined. This CDR3 spans 17 amino acids. CDR1 and CDR2 (germline): SGHNT, YENEEA. CDR3 in amino acids: CANSLDRSTSSYNEQFF. As DNA, the CDR3 is TGTGCCAACAGCTTAGATCGTTCCACGAGCTCCTACAATGAGCAGTTCTTC.

The rearrangement joins TRBV6-1 to TRBJ2-7, with D hard to call. Trimming removed 8 bases at V and 2 bases at J, with 10 bases between. Germline assignment: CDR1 MNHNS and CDR2 SASEGT. The CDR3 consists of 12 residues. The CDR3 coding sequence is TGTGCCAGCTGCCAGGTTACCTACGAGCAGTACTTC. Its protein is CASCQVTYEQYF.